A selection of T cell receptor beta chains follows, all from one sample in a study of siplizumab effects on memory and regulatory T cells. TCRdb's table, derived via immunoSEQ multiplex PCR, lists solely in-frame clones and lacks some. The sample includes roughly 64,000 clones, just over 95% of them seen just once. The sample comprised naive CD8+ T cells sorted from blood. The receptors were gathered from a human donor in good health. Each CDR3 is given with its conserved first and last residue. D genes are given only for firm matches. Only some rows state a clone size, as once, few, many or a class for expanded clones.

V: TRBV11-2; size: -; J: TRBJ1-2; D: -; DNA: TGTGCCAGCAGCCCCGGATCCAACTATGGCTACACCTTC; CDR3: CASSPGSNYGYTF
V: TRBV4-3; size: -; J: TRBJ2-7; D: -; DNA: TGCGCCAGCAGCCAAGATCCTTACGGGGGTTACGAGCAGTACTTC; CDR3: CASSQDPYGGYEQYF
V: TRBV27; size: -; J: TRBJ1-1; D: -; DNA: TGTGCCAGCAGTTATCTCTCAGGTGGCACTGAAGCTTTCTTT; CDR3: CASSYLSGGTEAFF
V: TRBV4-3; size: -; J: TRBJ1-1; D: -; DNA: TGCGCCAGCAGCCAAGCGTACTCGGGGGCCCCTGAAGCTTTCTTT; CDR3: CASSQAYSGAPEAFF
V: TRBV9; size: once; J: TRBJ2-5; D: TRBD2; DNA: TGTGCCAGCAGCACCGGGACTAGCGAGCAAGAGACCCAGTACTTC; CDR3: CASSTGTSEQETQYF
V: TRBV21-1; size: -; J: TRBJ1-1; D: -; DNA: TGTGCCAGCAGCAAAAAGAACAGGAGTGATATTGAAGCTTTCTTT; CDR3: CASSKKNRSDIEAFF
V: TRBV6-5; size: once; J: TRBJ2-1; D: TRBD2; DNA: TGTGCCAGCAGCACCTTAGCGGGGGACTACAATGAGCAGTTCTTC; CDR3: CASSTLAGDYNEQFF
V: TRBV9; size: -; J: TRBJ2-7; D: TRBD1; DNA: TGTGCCAGCAGCATTGGGACAGGCTACACCTACGAGCAGTACTTC; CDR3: CASSIGTGYTYEQYF
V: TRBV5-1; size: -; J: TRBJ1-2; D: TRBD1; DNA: TGCGCCAGCAGCCTCGACAGGGCCGCGGAGGGCTACACCTTC; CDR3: CASSLDRAAEGYTF
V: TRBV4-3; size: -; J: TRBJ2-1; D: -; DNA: TGCGCCAGCAGCCAAGATAGGAGCTCCTACAATGAGCAGTTCTTC; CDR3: CASSQDRSSYNEQFF
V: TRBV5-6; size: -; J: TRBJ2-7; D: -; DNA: TGTGCCAGCAGCTTCAATAACTACGAGCAGTACTTC; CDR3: CASSFNNYEQYF
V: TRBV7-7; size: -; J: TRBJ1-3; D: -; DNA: TGTGCCAGCAGCTTAGCAGACGGAAACACCATATATTTT; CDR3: CASSLADGNTIYF
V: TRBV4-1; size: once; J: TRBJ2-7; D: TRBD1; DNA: TGCGCCAGCAGCCAAGATCTCGGAACAGGGGCCGCCAACGAGCAGTACTTC; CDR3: CASSQDLGTGAANEQYF
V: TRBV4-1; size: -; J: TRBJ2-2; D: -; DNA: TGCGCCAGCAGCCAAGTGAGGGGGACCGGGGAGCTGTTTTTT; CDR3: CASSQVRGTGELFF
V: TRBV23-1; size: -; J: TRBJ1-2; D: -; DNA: TGCGCCAGCAGTCTGCGCCGTTACCACGATGGCTACACCTTC; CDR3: CASSLRRYHDGYTF
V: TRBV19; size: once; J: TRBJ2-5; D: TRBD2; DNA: TGTGCCAGTAGTCGGGGGGGCTTACAACAAGAGACCCAGTACTTC; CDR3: CASSRGGLQQETQYF
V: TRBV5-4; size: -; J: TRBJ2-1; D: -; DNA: TGTGCCAGCAGCTTGGCAATGAATGAGCAGTTCTTC; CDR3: CASSLAMNEQFF
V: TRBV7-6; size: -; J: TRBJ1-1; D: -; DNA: TGTGCCAGCAGCGCCTCTGGGAGTAACACTGAAGCTTTCTTT; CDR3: CASSASGSNTEAFF
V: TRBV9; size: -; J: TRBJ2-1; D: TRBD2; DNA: TGTGCCAGCAGCGTAGGGGTTAGCGGGGGGTCTAATGAGCAGTTCTTC; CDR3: CASSVGVSGGSNEQFF
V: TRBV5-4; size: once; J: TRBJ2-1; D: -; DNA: TGTGCCAGCAGTTTGACGGGAGAGCAGTTCTTC; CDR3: CASSLTGEQFF
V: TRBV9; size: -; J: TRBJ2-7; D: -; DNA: TGTGCCAGCAGCGTAGTGGCAGGGGCCGAGCAGTACTTC; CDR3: CASSVVAGAEQYF
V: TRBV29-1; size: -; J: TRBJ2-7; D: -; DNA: TGCAGCGGCTCAGGGTTTTTTCACGAGCAGTACTTC; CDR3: CSGSGFFHEQYF
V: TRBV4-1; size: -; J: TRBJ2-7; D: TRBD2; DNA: TGCGCCAGCAGCCAAGAACTAGCGGGGGGCTGGGAGCAGTACTTC; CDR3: CASSQELAGGWEQYF
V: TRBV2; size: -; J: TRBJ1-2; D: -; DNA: TGTGCCAGCAGTGAACGGAAAGGGTATGGCTACACCTTC; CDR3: CASSERKGYGYTF
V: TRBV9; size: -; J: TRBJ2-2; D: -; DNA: TGTGCCAGCAGCCCCCCCCCAAACGGCGGGGAGCTGTTTTTT; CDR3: CASSPPPNGGELFF
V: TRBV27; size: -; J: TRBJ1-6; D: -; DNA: TGTGCCAGCAGTTTAGCCACCTATGAGCTCTATAATTCACCCCTCCACTTT; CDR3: CASSLATYELYNSPLHF
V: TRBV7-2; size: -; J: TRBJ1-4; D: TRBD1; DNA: TGTGCCAGCAGCTTAGGGACAGGATCGACTAATGAAAAACTGTTTTTT; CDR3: CASSLGTGSTNEKLFF
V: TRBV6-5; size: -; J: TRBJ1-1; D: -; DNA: TGTGCCAGCAGTTACCGACAGAACACTGAAGCTTTCTTT; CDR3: CASSYRQNTEAFF
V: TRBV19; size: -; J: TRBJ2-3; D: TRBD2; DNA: TGTGCCAGTACCGTGGGGGGACTAAGGGCCCGGACAGATACGCAGTATTTT; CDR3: CASTVGGLRARTDTQYF
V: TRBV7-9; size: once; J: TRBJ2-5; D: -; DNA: TGTGCCAGCAGCTTAGGTTCCCTCCTCCAAGAGACCCAGTACTTC; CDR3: CASSLGSLLQETQYF
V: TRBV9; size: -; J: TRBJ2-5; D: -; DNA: TGTGCCAGCAGCACGAACCTTGCCGACGTCCAAGAGACCCAGTACTTC; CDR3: CASSTNLADVQETQYF
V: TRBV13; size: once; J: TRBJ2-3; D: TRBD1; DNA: TGTGCCAGCAGCTTAGTCCCAGGGGGCAGCGCAGATACGCAGTATTTT; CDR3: CASSLVPGGSADTQYF
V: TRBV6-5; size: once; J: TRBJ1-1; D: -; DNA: TGTGCCAGCAGTGAGATCTTGAACACTGAAGCTTTCTTT; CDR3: CASSEILNTEAFF
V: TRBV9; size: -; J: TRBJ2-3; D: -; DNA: TGTGCCAGCAGCGCAGCTAGCGAAAGCACAGATACGCAGTATTTT; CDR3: CASSAASESTDTQYF
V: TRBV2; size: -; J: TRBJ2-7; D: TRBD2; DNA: TGTGCCAGCAGTGTAGCGGGGGCATCCTACGAGCAGCACTTC; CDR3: CASSVAGASYEQHF
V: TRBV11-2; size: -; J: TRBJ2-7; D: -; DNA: TGTGCCAGCAGCGACGGTGGAGGCCCAAAAAGCTCCTACGAGCAGTACTTC; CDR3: CASSDGGGPKSSYEQYF
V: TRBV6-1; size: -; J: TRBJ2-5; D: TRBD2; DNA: TGTGCCAGCAGGGACTTCGGGGGGGAGACCCAGTACTTC; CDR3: CASRDFGGETQYF
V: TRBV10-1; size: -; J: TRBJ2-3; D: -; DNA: TGCGCCAGCAGTCTTTTTCCCACAGATACGCAGTATTTT; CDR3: CASSLFPTDTQYF
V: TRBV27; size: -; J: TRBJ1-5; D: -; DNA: TGTGCCAGTTCAAGGGGGTGGAATCAGCCCCAGCATTTT; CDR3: CASSRGWNQPQHF
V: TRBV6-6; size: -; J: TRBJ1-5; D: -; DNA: TGTGCCAGCAGTTACTCGATTGGGCAAAATCAGCCCCAGCATTTT; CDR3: CASSYSIGQNQPQHF
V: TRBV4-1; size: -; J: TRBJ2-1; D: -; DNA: TGCGCCAGCAGCCAGGGGGCATCCGGTCACAATGAGCAGTTCTTC; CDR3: CASSQGASGHNEQFF
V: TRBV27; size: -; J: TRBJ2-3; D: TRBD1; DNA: TGTGCCAGCACCCCGGGGACAGGTGTAGATACGCAGTATTTT; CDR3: CASTPGTGVDTQYF
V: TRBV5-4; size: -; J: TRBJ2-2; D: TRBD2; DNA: TGTGCCAGCAGCCCGGGGACTAGCGGATACACCGGGGAGCTGTTTTTT; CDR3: CASSPGTSGYTGELFF
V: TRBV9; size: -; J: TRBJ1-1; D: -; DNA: TGTGCCAGCAGCGTAGGCAGGGCGAACACTGAAGCTTTCTTT; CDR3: CASSVGRANTEAFF
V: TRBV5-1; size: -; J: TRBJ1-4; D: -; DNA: TGCGCCAGCAGCTTGGGGCAGAATAATGAAAAACTGTTTTTT; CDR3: CASSLGQNNEKLFF
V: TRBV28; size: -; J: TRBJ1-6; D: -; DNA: TGTGCCAGCAGTTTGGGGGGATCCTATAATTCACCCCTCCACTTT; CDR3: CASSLGGSYNSPLHF
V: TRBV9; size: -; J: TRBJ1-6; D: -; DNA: TGTGCCAGCAGCGTAGACGGGGGGCGGCACTATAATTCACCCCTCCACTTT; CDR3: CASSVDGGRHYNSPLHF
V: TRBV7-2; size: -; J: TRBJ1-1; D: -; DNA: TGTGCCAGCAGCTGGGGGGTGATGAACACTGAAGCTTTCTTT; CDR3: CASSWGVMNTEAFF
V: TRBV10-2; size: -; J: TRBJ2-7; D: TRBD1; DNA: TGCGCCAGCAGTGAGGGGACAGCCTCCTACGAGCAGTACTTC; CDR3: CASSEGTASYEQYF
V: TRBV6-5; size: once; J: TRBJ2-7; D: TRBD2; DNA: TGTGCCAGCAGCGGGGGGGCCTTCGAGCAGTACTTC; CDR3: CASSGGAFEQYF
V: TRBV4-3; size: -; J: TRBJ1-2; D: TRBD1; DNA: TGCGCCAGCAGCCAAGATACGGGGACAGGGGTCTTTGGCTACACCTTC; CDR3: CASSQDTGTGVFGYTF